A selection of T cell receptor beta chains follows, all from one sample in a study of T-cell reconstitution after alpha-beta-depleted transplantation in children. A single record per CDR3 protein comes from TCRdb applying MiXCR to the PCR reads. Of approximately 83,000 distinct CDR3 sequences listed, 12% are singletons. The sequences come from PBMCs from the stem cell graft donor, collected from the stem cell graft. The receptors stem from a human donor who donated a stem cell graft to a child with inherited bone marrow failure. Each CDR3 is given with its conserved first and last residue. A D gene is named only where the DNA matches it firmly. Rows give clone size only sometimes, using once, few, many, or a class for an expanded clone.

V gene: TRBV20-1; J gene: TRBJ1-4; clone size: many; D gene: -; CDR3 protein: CSASLSGGGEKLFF; CDR3 DNA: TGCAGTGCTAGTCTCTCGGGGGGAGGTGAAAAACTGTTTTTT
V gene: TRBV3-1; J gene: TRBJ2-1; clone size: many; D gene: TRBD2; CDR3 protein: CASSPHPRDYTNEQFF; CDR3 DNA: TGTGCCAGCAGCCCCCACCCGAGGGACTATACGAATGAGCAGTTCTTC
V gene: TRBV20-1; J gene: TRBJ2-7; clone size: many; D gene: -; CDR3 protein: CSARDWASISYEQYF; CDR3 DNA: TGCAGTGCTAGAGATTGGGCTAGCATTTCTTACGAGCAGTACTTC
V gene: TRBV6-6; J gene: TRBJ2-7; clone size: many; D gene: -; CDR3 protein: CASSQAAYEQYF; CDR3 DNA: TGTGCCAGCAGCCAAGCCGCCTACGAGCAGTACTTC
V gene: TRBV5-6; J gene: TRBJ2-2; clone size: many; D gene: -; CDR3 protein: CASSLRNRELFF; CDR3 DNA: TGTGCCAGCAGCTTACGGAATCGGGAGCTGTTTTTT
V gene: TRBV5-6; J gene: TRBJ1-5; clone size: few; D gene: TRBD1; CDR3 protein: CASSLGYRGTQPQHF; CDR3 DNA: TGTGCCAGCAGCTTGGGGTACAGGGGCACTCAGCCCCAGCATTTT
V gene: TRBV12-3/TRBV12-4; J gene: TRBJ1-1; clone size: many; D gene: -; CDR3 protein: CASTREQGTEAFF; CDR3 DNA: TGTGCCAGCACCCGCGAGCAGGGCACTGAAGCTTTCTTT
V gene: TRBV20-1; J gene: TRBJ1-2; clone size: once; D gene: -; CDR3 protein: CSAPPPGGYTF; CDR3 DNA: TGCAGTGCCCCACCCCCGGGGGGCTACACCTTC
V gene: TRBV29-1; J gene: TRBJ2-5; clone size: many; D gene: TRBD1; CDR3 protein: CSVLRDRQETQYF; CDR3 DNA: TGCAGCGTTCTCCGGGACAGACAAGAGACCCAGTACTTC
V gene: TRBV5-4; J gene: TRBJ1-1; clone size: -; D gene: TRBD1; CDR3 protein: CASSPRQGAVDTEAFF; CDR3 DNA: TGTGCCAGCAGCCCTCGGCAGGGGGCGGTAGACACTGAAGCTTTCTTT
V gene: TRBV7-6; J gene: TRBJ2-7; clone size: many; D gene: TRBD1; CDR3 protein: CASSLGGTGITYEQYF; CDR3 DNA: TGTGCCAGCAGCTTAGGCGGGACAGGGATTACCTACGAGCAGTACTTC
V gene: TRBV28; J gene: TRBJ2-7; clone size: -; D gene: -; CDR3 protein: CASGPGPLCEQYF; CDR3 DNA: TGTGCCAGTGGCCCCGGGCCCCTCTGCGAGCAGTACTTC
V gene: TRBV11-1; J gene: TRBJ2-7; clone size: many; D gene: -; CDR3 protein: CASSLVAGARQSSYEQYF; CDR3 DNA: TGTGCCAGCAGCTTAGTGGCTGGCGCGCGCCAAAGCTCCTACGAGCAGTACTTC
V gene: TRBV5-1; J gene: TRBJ2-5; clone size: many; D gene: -; CDR3 protein: CASSLKETQYF; CDR3 DNA: TGCGCCAGCAGCTTGAAAGAGACCCAGTACTTC
V gene: TRBV5-1; J gene: TRBJ2-2; clone size: many; D gene: -; CDR3 protein: CASRLQGTTGELFF; CDR3 DNA: TGCGCCAGCAGGCTCCAGGGAACCACCGGGGAGCTGTTTTTT
V gene: TRBV5-1; J gene: TRBJ2-7; clone size: many; D gene: -; CDR3 protein: CASSSYFGAYEQYF; CDR3 DNA: TGCGCCAGCAGCTCTTATTTCGGGGCCTACGAGCAGTACTTC
V gene: TRBV4-1; J gene: TRBJ2-4; clone size: many; D gene: TRBD1; CDR3 protein: CASSPGTGLAKNIQYF; CDR3 DNA: TGCGCCAGCAGCCCCGGGACAGGGTTGGCCAAAAACATTCAGTACTTC
V gene: TRBV4-3; J gene: TRBJ2-3; clone size: many; D gene: -; CDR3 protein: CASSQVISGGGTDTQYF; CDR3 DNA: TGCGCCAGCAGCCAAGTTATCTCGGGGGGCGGCACAGATACGCAGTATTTT
V gene: TRBV10-3; J gene: TRBJ1-1; clone size: many; D gene: -; CDR3 protein: CATRGVTENTEAFF; CDR3 DNA: TGTGCCACCCGGGGGGTAACAGAAAACACTGAAGCTTTCTTT
V gene: TRBV4-2; J gene: TRBJ2-5; clone size: -; D gene: -; CDR3 protein: CASSQGLPWETQYF; CDR3 DNA: TGTGCCAGCAGCCAGGGTCTCCCCTGGGAGACCCAGTACTTC
V gene: TRBV4-3; J gene: TRBJ2-7; clone size: many; D gene: -; CDR3 protein: CASSQDSLGGNEQYF; CDR3 DNA: TGCGCCAGCAGCCAAGATTCCTTGGGGGGAAACGAGCAGTACTTC
V gene: TRBV9; J gene: TRBJ1-1; clone size: many; D gene: -; CDR3 protein: CASSPYPASTEAFF; CDR3 DNA: TGTGCCAGCAGCCCATACCCAGCATCCACTGAAGCTTTCTTT
V gene: TRBV7-3; J gene: TRBJ2-1; clone size: many; D gene: -; CDR3 protein: CASSLMALGIANEQFF; CDR3 DNA: TGTGCCAGCAGCTTAATGGCGTTAGGGATCGCCAATGAGCAGTTCTTC
V gene: TRBV9; J gene: TRBJ1-1; clone size: many; D gene: -; CDR3 protein: CASSVGGAINTEAFF; CDR3 DNA: TGTGCCAGCAGCGTAGGAGGGGCGATAAACACTGAAGCTTTCTTT
V gene: TRBV5-1; J gene: TRBJ1-1; clone size: -; D gene: TRBD1; CDR3 protein: CASSWDRGSREAFF; CDR3 DNA: TGCGCCAGCAGCTGGGACAGAGGGTCGCGTGAAGCTTTCTTT
V gene: TRBV5-1; J gene: TRBJ2-1; clone size: many; D gene: TRBD2; CDR3 protein: CASSLESSGSSYNEQFF; CDR3 DNA: TGCGCCAGCAGCTTGGAGTCTAGCGGGTCCTCCTACAATGAGCAGTTCTTC
V gene: TRBV2; J gene: TRBJ2-2; clone size: few; D gene: -; CDR3 protein: CASSGQGLPGELFF; CDR3 DNA: TGTGCCAGCAGTGGCCAGGGTCTACCCGGGGAGCTGTTTTTT
V gene: TRBV4-1; J gene: TRBJ2-1; clone size: -; D gene: -; CDR3 protein: CASSQDQWRDEQLF; CDR3 DNA: TGCGCCAGCAGCCAAGATCAATGGAGGGATGAGCAGTTATTC
V gene: TRBV5-3; J gene: TRBJ2-2; clone size: many; D gene: -; CDR3 protein: CASSPASRQQFRGELFF; CDR3 DNA: TGTGCCAGTAGCCCCGCGTCCAGGCAGCAGTTTCGCGGGGAGCTGTTTTTT
V gene: TRBV3-1; J gene: TRBJ1-2; clone size: many; D gene: -; CDR3 protein: CASSQEGWGDYGYTF; CDR3 DNA: TGTGCCAGCAGCCAAGAAGGCTGGGGAGACTATGGCTACACCTTC
V gene: TRBV12-3/TRBV12-4; J gene: TRBJ1-6; clone size: few; D gene: -; CDR3 protein: CASSSAGYSPLHF; CDR3 DNA: TGTGCCAGCAGTTCCGCAGGGTACTCACCCCTCCACTTT
V gene: TRBV3-1; J gene: TRBJ2-7; clone size: many; D gene: TRBD1; CDR3 protein: CASSRNRGYEQYF; CDR3 DNA: TGTGCCAGCAGTAGGAACAGGGGCTACGAGCAGTACTTC
V gene: TRBV25-1; J gene: TRBJ2-7; clone size: many; D gene: -; CDR3 protein: CASIKNYEQYF; CDR3 DNA: TGTGCCAGCATAAAGAACTACGAGCAGTACTTC
V gene: TRBV5-1; J gene: TRBJ2-7; clone size: many; D gene: -; CDR3 protein: CASSLGSNGRYEQYF; CDR3 DNA: TGCGCCAGCAGCTTGGGGTCGAACGGACGCTACGAGCAGTACTTC
V gene: TRBV24-1; J gene: TRBJ2-6; clone size: many; D gene: -; CDR3 protein: CATAGQPGANVLTF; CDR3 DNA: TGTGCCACAGCGGGACAGCCTGGGGCCAACGTCCTGACTTTC
V gene: TRBV5-6; J gene: TRBJ2-7; clone size: many; D gene: TRBD1; CDR3 protein: CASSLGDRENYEQYF; CDR3 DNA: TGTGCCAGCAGCTTAGGGGACAGGGAAAACTACGAGCAGTACTTC
V gene: TRBV2; J gene: TRBJ2-1; clone size: -; D gene: TRBD2; CDR3 protein: CASTEGAGGPFWEQFF; CDR3 DNA: TGTGCCAGCACCGAAGGAGCGGGAGGGCCTTTTTGGGAGCAGTTCTTC
V gene: TRBV28; J gene: TRBJ2-3; clone size: many; D gene: -; CDR3 protein: CASSVGPGPSHTDTQYF; CDR3 DNA: TGTGCCAGCAGTGTTGGACCCGGACCGTCCCACACAGATACGCAGTATTTT
V gene: TRBV29-1; J gene: TRBJ2-3; clone size: -; D gene: TRBD1; CDR3 protein: CSVPPQGATDTQYF; CDR3 DNA: TGCAGCGTCCCCCCGCAGGGGGCCACAGATACGCAGTATTTT
V gene: TRBV18; J gene: TRBJ1-2; clone size: -; D gene: -; CDR3 protein: CASSLSGTDDGYTF; CDR3 DNA: TGTGCCAGCTCACTATCCGGGACGGATGATGGCTACACCTTC
V gene: TRBV5-1; J gene: TRBJ2-2; clone size: many; D gene: -; CDR3 protein: CASSLDGGLLNTGELFF; CDR3 DNA: TGCGCCAGCAGCTTGGATGGGGGGCTCTTAAACACCGGGGAGCTGTTTTTT
V gene: TRBV19; J gene: TRBJ2-3; clone size: -; D gene: -; CDR3 protein: CASRVTGGQGTDTQYF; CDR3 DNA: TGTGCCAGTCGGGTGACGGGGGGCCAGGGGACAGATACGCAGTATTTT
V gene: TRBV10-3; J gene: TRBJ2-5; clone size: many; D gene: -; CDR3 protein: CAISESMEGTGQETQYF; CDR3 DNA: TGTGCCATCAGTGAGTCGATGGAGGGTACAGGCCAAGAGACCCAGTACTTC
V gene: TRBV9; J gene: TRBJ2-2; clone size: many; D gene: TRBD1; CDR3 protein: CASSTGQGRTGELFF; CDR3 DNA: TGTGCCAGCAGCACAGGACAGGGTAGGACCGGGGAGCTGTTTTTT
V gene: TRBV9; J gene: TRBJ2-3; clone size: few; D gene: -; CDR3 protein: CASSVQAASTDTQYF; CDR3 DNA: TGTGCCAGCAGCGTACAGGCGGCTAGCACAGATACGCAGTATTTT